This TCR beta chain was found in a study of regulatory T cells in long-lasting Graves disease. Overall study: Persistence in Graves' disease required over 5 years of antithyroid drugs plus positive TSH receptor antibodies. Broader study findings: Sampling was limited to peripheral blood rather than thyroid tissue.

Arm-PCR of CDR3 regions and iRepertoire HTBI primers were used to build TCR beta libraries. In TCRdb, the multiplex PCR reads were re-called with MiXCR into one record per CDR3 protein. The data hold around 400,000 distinct CDR3 sequences, with around 24% observed a single time. Documented time point: persistent/refractory GD, antithyroid drugs over 5 years with positive TRAb. From RNA extracted from PBMCs, the TCR library was made. The guidelines of the American Thyroid Association were the basis for diagnosing Graves' disease. An endocrinology department in Xi'an, China, supplied the patients. Regarding this clonotype: What it recognizes is unknown.

This material consisted of peripheral blood mononuclear cells (PBMCs), taken when the disease was refractory, from a patient treated with antithyroid drugs. This TCR came from a female donor with Graves disease.

The CDR3 DNA reads TGCGCCAGCAGTGGTGGTACTATTCAAGAGACCCAGTACTTC. Amino acids: CASSGGTIQETQYF. This chain connects TRBV5-1 to TRBJ2-5; D ambiguous. V lost 5 bases to trimming and J lost 2 bases, with 13 bases between them. The germline V gene has CDR1 SGHRS and CDR2 YFSETQ. The CDR3 spans 14 residues. The variable domain in full, with the rest retrieved from reference TRBV5-1 and TRBJ2-5, is KAGVTQTPRYLIKTRGQQVTLSCSPISGHRSVSWYQQTPGQGLQFLFEYFSETQRNKGNFPGRFSGRQFSNSRSEMNVSTLELGDSALYLCASSGGTIQETQYFGPGTRLLVL.